What follows are 31 T cell receptor beta chains derived from one specimen sequenced in a study of T cell responses to AZD1222 COVID-19 vaccine. Clones were sequenced by immunoSEQ multiplex PCR, and TCRdb holds only the in-frame ones, with some missing. There are over 95,000 clones in the sample; around 87% occur only once, and about 3% lies in the top ten. The sequences come from peripheral blood, collected on day 0 of AZD1222 vaccination. These receptors were obtained from an adult in good health.

The CDR3 nucleotides are TGTGCCAGCGGAGGACAGGGGGCCAATTCACCCCTCCACTTT. Translated: CASGGQGANSPLHF. The chain employs TRBV25-1 and TRBJ1-6; 11 bases fit TRBD1. With 8 bases clipped from V and 7 bases from J, the junction kept 4 bases outside the gene matches. This CDR3 contains 14 residues. The germline gives CDR1 MGHDK, CDR2 SYGVNS.

V gene TRBV7-2 combines with J gene TRBJ1-6; no reliable D call. The CDR3 is made up of 14 amino acids. In germline, CDR1 is SGHTA, CDR2 FQGNSA. The germline V and J ends were trimmed by 3 bases and 0 bases, with 3 bases remaining between them. The CDR3 DNA is TGTGCCAGCAGCTTGAGCTCCTATAATTCACCCCTCCACTTT. Its translation is CASSLSSYNSPLHF.

The chain recombines TRBV7-9 with TRBJ2-1; tentative D call: TRBD2 (6 bases). Trimming pared 0 bases from V and 3 bases from J, leaving 9 bases between. This CDR3 contains 15 residues. Germline V lookup: CDR1 SEHNR, CDR2 FQNEAQ (reference sequence). In DNA, the CDR3 is TGTGCCAGCAGCTTAGCGGGACTGGGCTACAATGAGCAGTTCTTC. It specifies CASSLAGLGYNEQFF.

CDR3 sequence: CASKTSSASTSYNEQFF. The CDR3 nucleotides read TGTGCCAGCAAAACCTCGTCGGCGTCCACCTCCTACAATGAGCAGTTCTTC. The rearrangement joins TRBV19 to TRBJ2-1; D is uncertain. This CDR3 has 17 amino acids. Germline CDR1 LNHDA, CDR2 SQIVND (reference sequence). The V end was cut by 9 bases, the J end by 0 bases, with 21 bases between.

The gene calls are TRBV25-1 and TRBJ1-2; D possibly corresponds to TRBD1 (6 bases). Germline V gene lookup returns CDR1 MGHDK and CDR2 SYGVNS. The CDR3 runs 14 residues. The ends were cut back, 6 bases at V and 6 bases at J, with 17 bases in the middle. For the CDR3, the DNA is TGTGCCAGCAGCAATTTACAGGGAACCCATGGCTACACCTTC. Translation: CASSNLQGTHGYTF.

In the case of this clone: The sample carries other DNA sequences with the same CDR3. CDR3 DNA sequence: TGTGCCAGCAGTGAGGACAGCTCTGGGGCCAACGTCCTGACTTTC. It specifies CASSEDSSGANVLTF. This chain uses TRBV6-1 with TRBJ2-6, with a weak D call TRBD1 (6 bases). In germline, CDR1 is MNHNS, CDR2 SASEGT. Between the trimmed V and J ends, which lost 3 bases and 0 bases, there was a span of 6 bases. This CDR3 is built from 15 residues.

In DNA, the CDR3 is TGTGCCAGCACCGGAACGGGCGGGGATGGCTACACCTTC. It codes for CASTGTGGDGYTF. The chain recombines TRBV2 with TRBJ1-2; D gene unclear. The CDR3 runs to 13 residues. Deletions cut 7 bases from V and 6 bases from J, with 15 bases between. Germline V gene sequence: CDR1 SNHLY, CDR2 FYNNEI.

This clone was seen once. This chain uses TRBV4-2 with TRBJ1-4, with no clear D. Trimming took off 0 bases at V and 8 bases at J, with 7 bases between the two ends. CDR1 LGHNA and CDR2 YNFKEQ come from the germline V gene. This CDR3 contains 13 residues. CDR3 in amino acids: CASSQDREEKLFF. In DNA, the CDR3 is TGTGCCAGCAGCCAAGATAGGGAAGAAAAACTGTTTTTT.

The V call is TRBV28, the J call TRBJ2-7; 8 bases align to TRBD1. Germline V lookup: CDR1 MDHEN, CDR2 SYDVKM. After removal of 11 bases from V and 2 bases from J, the junction contained 8 bases not matched to a gene. The CDR3 has 13 residues. The CDR3 region is CAPPWTGPYEQYF. The CDR3 DNA sequence: TGTGCCCCCCCCTGGACAGGGCCCTACGAGCAGTACTTC. Looking up the rest from reference TRBV28 and TRBJ2-7 gives the full variable domain: DVKVTQSSRYLVKRTGEKVFLECVQDMDHENMFWYRQDPGLGLRLIYFSYDVKMKEKGDIPEGYSVSREKKERFSLILESASTNQTSMYLCAPPWTGPYEQYFGPGTRLTVT.

The chain employs TRBV2 and TRBJ1-3; tentatively, D is TRBD1 (6 bases). CDR1 and CDR2 (germline): SNHLY, FYNNEI. V was cut by 4 bases and J by 1 base, with 11 bases left in between. The CDR3 has 15 residues. This CDR3 reads CASSVRGFSGNTIYF. CDR3 in DNA: TGTGCCAGCAGTGTAAGGGGGTTTTCTGGAAACACCATATATTTT.

This chain uses TRBV27 with TRBJ1-2; the D gene is possibly TRBD1 (5 bases). The ends were cut back, 0 bases at V and 4 bases at J, with 12 bases in the middle. The CDR3 spans 15 residues. Germline CDR1 is MNHEY and CDR2 is SMNVEV (reference sequence). The CDR3 reads CASSLSPRGSYGYTF. The DNA of the CDR3 is TGTGCCAGCAGTTTATCCCCGCGGGGGAGCTATGGCTACACCTTC.

This clone was counted once. This chain connects TRBV25-1 to TRBJ2-5, with D tentatively TRBD1 (5 bases). The germline V gene encodes CDR1 MGHDK and CDR2 SYGVNS. V was cut by 4 bases and J by 1 base, with 13 bases left in between. The CDR3 totals 15 residues. CDR3 sequence (DNA): TGTGCCAGCAGTGGCCTAGGACAAATCCAAGAGACCCAGTACTTC. Protein: CASSGLGQIQETQYF.

V gene TRBV15 combines with J gene TRBJ2-1; no reliable D call. The CDR3 sequence is 12 residues long. The germline V and J ends were trimmed by 5 bases and 8 bases, with 10 bases remaining between them. Looked up from germline, CDR1 is LNHNV and CDR2 is YYDKDF (reference sequence). CDR3 coding DNA: TGTGCCACCAGCGACTCATTTCATGAGCAGTTCTTC. Amino acid sequence: CATSDSFHEQFF.

The V and J genes are TRBV7-8 and TRBJ2-3, with TRBD2 as a possible D gene (6 bases). This CDR3 is built from 15 residues. CDR1 and CDR2 (germline): SGHVS, FQNEAQ. V shed 6 bases and J shed 4 bases, with 17 bases lying between them. DNA of the CDR3: TGTGCCAGCAGTCTTAGCGGACCCAGGGCAGATACGCAGTATTTT. Translation: CASSLSGPRADTQYF.

Points on this clone: Other nucleotide sequences in the sample specify the same CDR3. The chain links TRBV3-1 (or the pseudogene TRBV3-2) to TRBJ2-5; D gene ambiguous. Per germline, CDR1 LGHDT and CDR2 YNNKEL (reference sequence). Trimming removed 3 bases from V and 5 bases from J, with 1 base in between. This CDR3 is 10 amino acids long. DNA for the CDR3: TGTGCCAGCAGCCAGGAGACCCAGTACTTC. Amino acids: CASSQETQYF.

The chain recombines TRBV28 with TRBJ1-1; D unresolved. This CDR3 is 12 amino acids long. CDR1 and CDR2 from the germline V gene are MDHEN and SYDVKM. V was clipped by 11 bases and J by 1 base, with 11 bases between them. CDR3 coding DNA: TGTGCCTCCTCGGTATGGAACACTGAAGCTTTCTTT. Residues: CASSVWNTEAFF.

The chain links TRBV28 to TRBJ2-7, with 8 bases lining up with TRBD1. CDR3 size: 13 residues. V shed 7 bases and J 4 bases; nucleotides not matched to a gene: 6. Germline V CDR1 and CDR2: MDHEN, SYDVKM. The CDR3 reads CASTADRGYEQYF. CDR3 DNA: TGTGCCAGCACCGCAGACAGGGGATACGAGCAGTACTTC.

This chain connects TRBV28 to TRBJ1-2, with D hard to call. CDR3 length equals 15 residues. V was pared by 7 bases and J by 4 bases, with 19 bases between. Germline V gives CDR1 MDHEN, CDR2 SYDVKM. The CDR3 is CASIGPRTRGYGYTF. In DNA form, the CDR3 reads TGTGCCAGCATTGGCCCTAGGACCCGCGGCTATGGCTACACCTTC.

The chain links TRBV18 to TRBJ2-7; TRBD1 is a possible D gene (5 bases). The length of the CDR3 is 15 residues. V dropped 1 base and J dropped 0 bases, with 10 bases sitting between them. The V gene's germline CDR1 is KGHSH and CDR2 LQKENI. DNA of the CDR3: TGTGCCAGCTCACCACGCACAGGAGCCTCCTACGAGCAGTACTTC. As protein: CASSPRTGASYEQYF.

Note on this clone: The same CDR3 arises from other DNA sequences in this sample as well. The chain combines TRBV19 with TRBJ1-1, with D tentatively TRBD1 (6 bases). V was shortened by 4 bases and J by 1 base, with 7 bases between the two germline ends. Germline values: CDR1 LNHDA, CDR2 SQIVND (reference sequence). The CDR3 is made up of 13 amino acids. The DNA of the CDR3 is TGTGCCAGTAGTACGACAGGGAACACTGAAGCTTTCTTT. Protein sequence: CASSTTGNTEAFF.

The V gene is TRBV27, the J gene TRBJ1-1; no reliable D call. The CDR3 loop spans 14 amino acids. The V and J ends lost 5 bases and 0 bases respectively, with 10 bases between them. CDR1 and CDR2 (germline): MNHEY, SMNVEV (reference sequence). The CDR3 spells CASSLGSMNTEAFF. The CDR3 DNA follows: TGTGCCAGCAGTCTAGGGTCCATGAACACTGAAGCTTTCTTT.

The rearrangement uses TRBV5-6 and TRBJ2-7; no clear D. Germline loops: CDR1 SGHDT, CDR2 YYEEEE. The CDR3 is 11 amino acids. The V end lost 0 bases, the J end lost 7 bases, and 5 bases lay between the germline ends. CDR3 DNA: TGTGCCAGCAGCTTGGTCGGGGAGCAGTACTTC. Translating gives CASSLVGEQYF.

V gene TRBV5-5 combines with J gene TRBJ2-2, with D possibly TRBD1 on 6 matching bases. The length of the CDR3 is 15 residues. The germline V gene encodes CDR1 SGHKS and CDR2 YYEKEE (reference sequence). Trimming removed 6 bases from V and 2 bases from J, with 14 bases in between. The CDR3 DNA follows: TGTGCCAGCACCCCGAGACAGGAAAACACCGGGGAGCTGTTTTTT. Protein: CASTPRQENTGELFF.

This chain joins TRBV27 and TRBJ2-1, with 11 bases matching TRBD2. Per the germline V gene, CDR1 is MNHEY and CDR2 is SMNVEV (reference sequence). The CDR3 runs 16 residues. The junction had 6 bases not matched to a gene; V was cut back by 5 bases and J by 3 bases. The CDR3 bases are TGTGCCAGCAGTCCGACTAGCGGGATGATCTACAATGAGCAGTTCTTC. Translating gives CASSPTSGMIYNEQFF.

This chain links TRBV7-3 with TRBJ2-2; D not certain. Germline CDR1 SGHTA, CDR2 FQGTGA. The CDR3 loop spans 12 amino acids. Trimming removed 2 bases from V and 8 bases from J, with 6 bases in between. The CDR3 loop reads CASSLPGGELFF. CDR3 nucleotide sequence: TGTGCCAGCAGCTTACCTGGAGGGGAGCTGTTTTTT. Together with reference TRBV7-3 and TRBJ2-2, the CDR3 gives the full variable domain: GAGVSQTPSNKVTEKGKYVELRCDPISGHTALYWYRQSLGQGPEFLIYFQGTGAADDSGLPNDRFFAVRPEGSVSTLKIQRTERGDSAVYLCASSLPGGELFFGEGSRLTVL.

The V and J genes are TRBV2 and TRBJ2-5; 7 nucleotides match TRBD1. This CDR3 spans 16 amino acids. The ends lost 5 bases at V and 4 bases at J; junction bases unmatched: 13. The germline V gene has CDR1 SNHLY and CDR2 FYNNEI. The CDR3 sequence: CASSPEGAMSGETQYF. The CDR3 DNA reads TGTGCCAGCAGTCCCGAGGGGGCTATGTCCGGAGAGACCCAGTACTTC.

This clone turned up a few times. The V gene is TRBV4-2, the J gene TRBJ1-1; 8 bases fit TRBD1. From germline, CDR1 is LGHNA and CDR2 YNFKEQ. This CDR3 comprises 18 residues. The junction had 10 bases not matched to a gene; V was cut back by 0 bases and J by 1 base. For the CDR3, the DNA is TGTGCCAGCAGCCAAGATCCTTATGGGACAGGCAGGAACACTGAAGCTTTCTTT. Translation gives CASSQDPYGTGRNTEAFF.

The chain links TRBV6-1 to TRBJ2-3, with 9 nucleotides matching TRBD2. Germline V gene data show CDR1 as MNHNS and CDR2 as SASEGT. The V gene end was trimmed by 1 base and the J gene end by 5 bases; junction bases not matched to a gene: 4. This CDR3 contains 15 residues. For the CDR3, the DNA is TGTGCCAGCAGTGAAGGGGCGGGAGGGCAAGATACGCAGTATTTT. Translating gives CASSEGAGGQDTQYF.

The gene calls are TRBV28 and TRBJ2-2; D gene ambiguous. The V end lost 3 bases, the J end lost 9 bases, and 20 bases lay between the germline ends. CDR1 and CDR2 from the germline V gene are MDHEN and SYDVKM. There are 16 residues in the CDR3. The CDR3 nucleotides read TGTGCCAGCAGTTTGTTAGAAGGGTCGCCGTTAAGGGAGCTGTTTTTT. It codes for CASSLLEGSPLRELFF. The full variable domain, completed using reference TRBV28 and TRBJ2-2, is DVKVTQSSRYLVKRTGEKVFLECVQDMDHENMFWYRQDPGLGLRLIYFSYDVKMKEKGDIPEGYSVSREKKERFSLILESASTNQTSMYLCASSLLEGSPLRELFFGEGSRLTVL.

The chain combines TRBV27 with TRBJ1-1; D unclear. Trimming pared 5 bases from V and 3 bases from J, leaving 10 bases between. In germline, CDR1 is MNHEY, CDR2 SMNVEV (reference sequence). The CDR3 is made up of 13 amino acids. CDR3 bases: TGTGCCAGCAGTCCCGGACGGGACACTGAAGCTTTCTTT. Its translation: CASSPGRDTEAFF.

The rearrangement links TRBV27 to TRBJ2-2; 10 nucleotides line up with TRBD1. The V segment lost 6 bases and the J segment 5 bases; nucleotides outside the gene matches: 3. The germline V gene encodes CDR1 MNHEY and CDR2 SMNVEV (reference sequence). The CDR3 spans 14 residues. Here the CDR3 reads CASSRTGGTGELFF. CDR3 nucleotides: TGTGCCAGCAGCAGGACAGGGGGGACCGGGGAGCTGTTTTTT.